This T cell receptor beta chain is from a study of OX40 agonist ivuxolimab in advanced cancers. Study-wide background: In three patients, partial responses were observed, one with hepatocellular carcinoma and two with cutaneous melanoma.

As for this clone: Its specificity is not known.

Study observations and caveats: The study observed clonal expansion of CD4+ and CD8+ blood T cells by week 6 at 0.1 to 3.0 mg/kg. Partial responders receiving 0.1-3.0 mg/kg showed among the lowest clonal expansion. Expanded clones were, on average, more numerous in CD8+ T cells than in CD4+.

The ends lost 8 bases at V and 6 bases at J; junction bases unmatched: 14. The CDR3 extends over 17 amino acids. CDR1 and CDR2 (germline): MNHEY, SMNVEV (reference sequence). Here immunoSEQ multiplex PCR was the method, and the copy in TCRdb shows in-frame clones only, minus some. The sample has around 87,000 clones; 90% to 95% are singletons. The chain is built from TRBV27 and TRBJ2-3; 13 nucleotides line up with TRBD2. The material sequenced was CD4+ or CD8+ T cells sorted from blood, taken in a trial of the OX40 agonist ivuxolimab. This TCR was sampled from an adult with an advanced solid tumor such as melanoma, head and neck, liver or kidney cancer. For the CDR3, the DNA is TGTGCCAGCGGGGGATCCGGGACTAGCGGGACGACGGATACGCAGTATTTT. It yields the protein CASGGSGTSGTTDTQYF.